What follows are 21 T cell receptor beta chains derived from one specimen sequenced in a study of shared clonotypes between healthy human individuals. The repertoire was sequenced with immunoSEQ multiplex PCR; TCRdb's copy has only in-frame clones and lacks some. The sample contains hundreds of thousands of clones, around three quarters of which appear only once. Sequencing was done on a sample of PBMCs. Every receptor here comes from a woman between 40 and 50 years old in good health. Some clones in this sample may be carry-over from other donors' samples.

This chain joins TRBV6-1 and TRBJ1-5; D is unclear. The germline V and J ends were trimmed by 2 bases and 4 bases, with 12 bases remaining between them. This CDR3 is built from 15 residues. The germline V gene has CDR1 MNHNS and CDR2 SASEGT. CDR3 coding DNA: TGTGCCAGCAGTGAAAGCCAGATCCCGAATCAGCCCCAGCATTTT. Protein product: CASSESQIPNQPQHF.

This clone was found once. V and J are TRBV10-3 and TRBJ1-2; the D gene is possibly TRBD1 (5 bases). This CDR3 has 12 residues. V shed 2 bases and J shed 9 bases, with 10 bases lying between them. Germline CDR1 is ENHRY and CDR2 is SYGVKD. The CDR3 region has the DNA TGTGCCATCAGTGAGGGTTCAGGGAGCTACACCTTC. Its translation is CAISEGSGSYTF.

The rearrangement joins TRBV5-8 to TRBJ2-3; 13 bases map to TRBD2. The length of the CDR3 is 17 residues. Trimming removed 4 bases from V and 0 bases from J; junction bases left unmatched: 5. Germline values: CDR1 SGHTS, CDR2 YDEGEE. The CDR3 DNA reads TGTGCCAGCAGCCAGCGACTAGCGGGAGGCAGCACAGATACGCAGTATTTT. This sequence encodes CASSQRLAGGSTDTQYF.

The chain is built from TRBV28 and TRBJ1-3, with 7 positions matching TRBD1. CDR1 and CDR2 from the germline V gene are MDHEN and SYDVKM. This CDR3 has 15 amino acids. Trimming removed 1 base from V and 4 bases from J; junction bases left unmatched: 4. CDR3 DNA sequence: TGTGCCAGCAGTTTATCAGGGGGAGACGGAAACACCATATATTTT. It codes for CASSLSGGDGNTIYF.

As DNA, the CDR3 is TGTGCCAGCACCCCCCCCGAGGCTGCAACTAATGAAAAACTGTTTTTT. This sequence encodes CASTPPEAATNEKLFF. V and J are TRBV9 and TRBJ1-4; D gene ambiguous. The CDR3 covers 16 residues. Germline CDR1 and CDR2: SGDLS and YYNGEE. V dropped 6 bases and J dropped 0 bases, with 15 bases sitting between them.

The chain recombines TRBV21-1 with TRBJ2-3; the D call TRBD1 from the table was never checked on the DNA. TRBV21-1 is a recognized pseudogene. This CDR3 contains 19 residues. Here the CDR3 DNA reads TGTGCCAGCATCCACAGGGGGCTTGGTCTAGCGGAGTTCACAGATACGCAGTATTTT. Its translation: CASIHRGLGLAEFTDTQYF.

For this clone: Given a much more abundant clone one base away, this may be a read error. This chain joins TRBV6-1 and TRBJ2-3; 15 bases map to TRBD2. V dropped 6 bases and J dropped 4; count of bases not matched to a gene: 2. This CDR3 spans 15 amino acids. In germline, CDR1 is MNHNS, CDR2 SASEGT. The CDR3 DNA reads TGTGCCAGCAGAGGACTAGCGGGAGGGCCAGATACGCAGTATTTT. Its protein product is CASRGLAGGPDTQYF.

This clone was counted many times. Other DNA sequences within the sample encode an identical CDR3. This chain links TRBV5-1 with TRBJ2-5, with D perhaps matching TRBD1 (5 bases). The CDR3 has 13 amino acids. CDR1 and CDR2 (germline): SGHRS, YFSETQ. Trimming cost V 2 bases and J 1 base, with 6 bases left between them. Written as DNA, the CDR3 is TGCGCCAGCAGCTTTAGGGGCCAAGAGACCCAGTACTTC. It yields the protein CASSFRGQETQYF.

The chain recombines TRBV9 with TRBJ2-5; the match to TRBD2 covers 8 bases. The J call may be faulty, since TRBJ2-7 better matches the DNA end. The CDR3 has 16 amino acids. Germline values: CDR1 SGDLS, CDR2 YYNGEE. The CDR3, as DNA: TGTGCCAGCAGCGTATCCCCGGGAGGGCCTTCCTACGAGCAGTACTTC. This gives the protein CASSVSPGGPSYEQYF.

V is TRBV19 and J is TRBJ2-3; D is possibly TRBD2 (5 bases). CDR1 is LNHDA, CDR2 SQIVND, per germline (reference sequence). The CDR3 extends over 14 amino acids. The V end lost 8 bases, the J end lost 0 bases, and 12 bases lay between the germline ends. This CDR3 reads CASSRGPSTDTQYF. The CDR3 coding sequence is TGTGCCAGTTCTCGGGGTCCTAGCACAGATACGCAGTATTTT.

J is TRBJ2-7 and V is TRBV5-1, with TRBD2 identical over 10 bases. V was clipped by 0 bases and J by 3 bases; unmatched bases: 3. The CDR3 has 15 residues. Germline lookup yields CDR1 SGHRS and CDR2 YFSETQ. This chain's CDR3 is CASSLELAGHYEQYF. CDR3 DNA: TGCGCCAGCAGCTTGGAACTAGCGGGACACTACGAGCAGTACTTC.

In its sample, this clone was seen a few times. CDR3 DNA sequence: TGTGCCAGCAGCGTAGGACAGGGGGCTAAGCGAGAGCAGTACTTC. Protein: CASSVGQGAKREQYF. J is TRBJ2-7 and V is TRBV9; 10 nucleotides align to TRBD1. CDR1 is SGDLS, CDR2 YYNGEE, per germline. After removal of 0 bases from V and 7 bases from J, the junction contained 7 bases not matched to a gene. The CDR3 loop spans 15 amino acids.

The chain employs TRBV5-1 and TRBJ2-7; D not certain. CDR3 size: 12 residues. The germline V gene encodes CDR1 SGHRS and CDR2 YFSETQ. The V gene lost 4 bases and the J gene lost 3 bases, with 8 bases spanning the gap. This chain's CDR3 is CASSPPDYEQYF. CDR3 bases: TGCGCCAGCAGCCCACCGGACTACGAGCAGTACTTC.

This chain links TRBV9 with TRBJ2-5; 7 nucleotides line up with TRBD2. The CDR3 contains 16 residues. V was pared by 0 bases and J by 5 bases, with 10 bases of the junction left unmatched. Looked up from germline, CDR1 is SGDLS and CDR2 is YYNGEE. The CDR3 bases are TGTGCCAGCAGCGTAGGGGCTAGCGGAAGTCTGGAGACCCAGTACTTC. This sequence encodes CASSVGASGSLETQYF.

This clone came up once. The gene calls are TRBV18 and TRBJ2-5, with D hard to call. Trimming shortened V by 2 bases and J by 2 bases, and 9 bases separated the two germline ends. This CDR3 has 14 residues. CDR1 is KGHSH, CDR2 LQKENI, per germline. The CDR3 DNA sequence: TGTGCCAGCTCACCAATGAGCCTACAAGAGACCCAGTACTTC. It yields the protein CASSPMSLQETQYF. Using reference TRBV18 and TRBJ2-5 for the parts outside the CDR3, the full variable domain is NAGVMQNPRHLVRRRGQEARLRCSPMKGHSHVYWYRQLPEEGLKFMVYLQKENIIDESGMPKERFSAEFPKEGPSILRIQQVVRGDSAAYFCASSPMSLQETQYFGPGTRLLVL.

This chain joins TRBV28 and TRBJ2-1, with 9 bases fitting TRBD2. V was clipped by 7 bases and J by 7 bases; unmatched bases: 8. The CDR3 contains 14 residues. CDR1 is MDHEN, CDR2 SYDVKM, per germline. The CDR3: CASIKGLAGNEQFF. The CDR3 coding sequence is TGTGCCAGCATTAAGGGGCTAGCGGGAAATGAGCAGTTCTTC. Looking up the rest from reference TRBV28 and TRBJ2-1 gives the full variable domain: DVKVTQSSRYLVKRTGEKVFLECVQDMDHENMFWYRQDPGLGLRLIYFSYDVKMKEKGDIPEGYSVSREKKERFSLILESASTNQTSMYLCASIKGLAGNEQFFGPGTRLTVL.

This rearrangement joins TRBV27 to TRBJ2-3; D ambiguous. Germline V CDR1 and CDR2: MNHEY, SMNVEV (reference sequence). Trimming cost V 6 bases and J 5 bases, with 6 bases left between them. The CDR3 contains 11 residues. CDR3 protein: CASSREDTQYF. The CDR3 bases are TGTGCCAGCAGCCGAGAAGATACGCAGTATTTT.

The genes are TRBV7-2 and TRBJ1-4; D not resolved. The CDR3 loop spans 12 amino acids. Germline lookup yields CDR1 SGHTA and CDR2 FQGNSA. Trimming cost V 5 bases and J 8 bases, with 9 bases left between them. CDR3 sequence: CASSLLGEKLFF. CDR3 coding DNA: TGTGCCAGCAGCCTATTGGGGGAAAAACTGTTTTTT.

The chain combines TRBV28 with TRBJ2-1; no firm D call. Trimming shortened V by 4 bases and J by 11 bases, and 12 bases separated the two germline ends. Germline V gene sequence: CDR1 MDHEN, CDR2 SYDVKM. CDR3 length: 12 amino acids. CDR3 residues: CASSSDGRQQFF. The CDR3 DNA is TGTGCCAGCAGTTCCGACGGGCGGCAGCAGTTCTTC. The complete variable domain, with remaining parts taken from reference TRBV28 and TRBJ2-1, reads DVKVTQSSRYLVKRTGEKVFLECVQDMDHENMFWYRQDPGLGLRLIYFSYDVKMKEKGDIPEGYSVSREKKERFSLILESASTNQTSMYLCASSSDGRQQFFGPGTRLTVL.

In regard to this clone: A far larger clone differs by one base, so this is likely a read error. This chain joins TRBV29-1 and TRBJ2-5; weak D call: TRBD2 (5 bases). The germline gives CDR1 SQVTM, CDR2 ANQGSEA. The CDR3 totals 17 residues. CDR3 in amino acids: CGVEDRSRVNFQETQYF. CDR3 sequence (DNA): TGCGGCGTTGAAGATCGCTCGCGGGTGAATTTCCAAGAGACCCAGTACTTC.

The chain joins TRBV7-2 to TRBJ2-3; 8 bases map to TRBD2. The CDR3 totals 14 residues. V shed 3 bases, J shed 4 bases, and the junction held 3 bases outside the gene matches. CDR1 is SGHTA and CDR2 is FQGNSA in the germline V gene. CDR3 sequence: CASSFAGGADTQYF. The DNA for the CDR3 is TGTGCCAGCAGCTTTGCGGGAGGCGCAGATACGCAGTATTTT.